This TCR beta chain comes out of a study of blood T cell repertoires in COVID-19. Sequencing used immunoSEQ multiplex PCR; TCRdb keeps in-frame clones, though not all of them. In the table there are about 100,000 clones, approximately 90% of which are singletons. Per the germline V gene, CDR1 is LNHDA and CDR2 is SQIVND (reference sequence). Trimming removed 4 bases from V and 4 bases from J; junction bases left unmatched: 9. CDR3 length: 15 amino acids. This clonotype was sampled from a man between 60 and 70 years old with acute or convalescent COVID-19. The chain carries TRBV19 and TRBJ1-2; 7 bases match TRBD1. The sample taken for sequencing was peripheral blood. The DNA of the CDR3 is TGTGCCAGTAGTACTCCGGGACAGCAAATCTATGGCTACACCTTC. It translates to CASSTPGQQIYGYTF.